This T cell receptor (beta chain) was documented in a study of T cell responses to AZD1222 COVID-19 vaccine. The study's findings and limits: Mapped onto spike, vaccine-associated CD4 TCRs spanned it and were dominant at 160-218 and 743-854. Close to half of spike-specific TCRs reportedly recognize unmutated variant regions. At study baseline, merely six AZD1222 recipients were seropositive.

Germline CDR1 and CDR2: MGHRA and YSYEKL. Deletions cut 1 base from V and 0 bases from J, with 11 bases between. CDR3 length: 16 amino acids. TCRdb's copy holds only in-frame clones and misses some; the assay was immunoSEQ multiplex PCR. The table lists 180,000 or so clones, about 93% of them singletons. As concerns this clone: No antigen is known for it.

The chain employs TRBV4-1 and TRBJ2-3; D might be TRBD1 (6 bases). This material consisted of peripheral blood, taken on day 0 of AZD1222 vaccination. The clonotype comes from an adult in good health. The CDR3 spells CASSQADRPSTDTQYF. The CDR3 DNA reads TGCGCCAGCAGCCAAGCGGACAGACCTAGCACAGATACGCAGTATTTT.